Sequencing of this T cell receptor beta chain was carried out in a study of T cell responses to AZD1222 COVID-19 vaccine (dated by TCRdb to 2020 to 2023). For the study in its entirety: TCR sequencing covered approximately 230 trial participants: about 210 given two doses of AZD1222 and 26 given two doses of MenACWY control vaccine. Enrollment into the trials was organized by age into subgroups of 18-55, 56-69 and 70-plus years, and those subgroups contained about 160, 30 and 59 TCR-sequenced participants, respectively.

CDR1 is given as MDHEN and CDR2 as SYDVKM, both from the germline V gene. Relative to germline, V is 4 bases shorter and J is 7 bases shorter, with 17 bases between their ends. Taken from cysteine to phenylalanine, the CDR3 has 15 residues. Of the read, only the CDR3 DNA is kept; its 45 bases are in frame from base 1. General study outcomes and caveats: CD4 TCRs associated with the vaccine covered the entire spike protein, and the dominant responses were in regions 160-218 and 743-854. Nearly half of unique spike-specific TCRs reportedly recognized epitopes outside regions mutated in the B.1.351 and B.1.1.7 variants. After two AZD1222 doses, both the breadth and the depth of spike-specific TCRs were significantly higher than at day 0 and than in MenACWY recipients. Most participants were white British and females outnumbered males, and the authors suggested that clonal diversity may have been underestimated. No day 14 peak-response samples were available, so repertoires were characterized only after the peak T cell response. Conclusions about previously exposed vaccinees are limited, since just five or six AZD1222 recipients were seropositive for SARS-CoV-2 at baseline. In the small 56-69-year group, the increase in depth fell short of significance, most likely because of low power.

On this clone itself: This clone's antigen is unknown. No qualities accompany the bases; no much larger clone lies one base away.

What this sample's time point label stands for: about 28 days (+/-7) after the second vaccine dose. The treatment or condition label corresponds to: meningococcal conjugate vaccine given as trial control. Samples from vaccinated people were obtained from the UK trials COV001 and COV002, which included a single-blind randomized controlled phase 2/3 trial of AZD1222 (ChAdOx1 nCoV-19) in healthy adults. For TCRbeta chain sequencing, PBMC samples were collected from trial participants at day 0 and at day 28 after the second dose. The CDR3 regions of human TCRbeta chains were analyzed by immunosequencing. For the original study's pipeline: TCRs in the repertoires were matched against a reference library of SARS-CoV-2-specific TCRs that had been generated with the MIRA antigen-specificity platform. Breadth meant the fraction of unique TCRs that were SARS-CoV-2-associated, whereas depth meant the fraction of total T cells that were SARS-CoV-2-associated. Using the MIRA data, each spike-specific TCR was mapped to the spike region that the TCR reacts to and placed in a CD4 or CD8 class. Log10-transformed breadth and depth values were compared by one-way ANOVA with Sidak's multiple comparisons tests. What TCRdb holds here is the immuneACCESS table cut down to in-frame rearrangements. Part of the clones is not present; checked against another copy, under half of the missing clones reflect an unresolved V gene, and the others are unexplained. That table supplies the V and J calls and clone size; D and trimming were determined from the DNA. Within this sample are 130,000 or so clones, with over 75% of them counted one time only. The top ten clones comprise 4% to 5% of the sample.

The chain is encoded by TRBV28 joined to TRBJ1-5; matching of 5 bases hints at TRBD1 as the D gene. The clonotype originates from an adult who received the MenACWY meningococcal vaccine as a control. The input for sequencing was peripheral blood, taken 28 days after the second dose of the MenACWY control vaccine. CDR3 loop: CASSSPDIGRQPQHF. At the DNA level, the sequence is TGTGCCAGCAGTTCCCCGGACATTGGACGGCAGCCCCAGCATTTT. Outside the CDR3, residues come from the reference TRBV28 and TRBJ1-5 proteins, so the full variable domain is: DVKVTQSSRYLVKRTGEKVFLECVQDMDHENMFWYRQDPGLGLRLIYFSYDVKMKEKGDIPEGYSVSREKKERFSLILESASTNQTSMYLCASSSPDIGRQPQHFGDGTRLSIL.